These 10 T cell receptor beta chains were sequenced from one sample in a study of blood T cell repertoires in COVID-19. The table came from immunoSEQ multiplex PCR; TCRdb's copy has only in-frame clones and leaves some out. The sample shows approximately 200,000 clones, around 90% of them seen only once. The sequencing sample was made of PBMCs or T cells enriched from blood (not recorded which). The receptor set was obtained from a woman aged 30 to 39 who had recovered from COVID-19.

V gene TRBV5-3 combines with J gene TRBJ2-7; 7 nucleotides align to TRBD1. TRBV5-3 is given ORF status, its function remaining uncertain. V gave up 1 base and J gave up 6 bases; unmatched junction bases: 7. CDR3 length equals 14 residues. This CDR3 is CARSLNPDRAEQYF. The DNA of the CDR3 is TGTGCCAGAAGCTTGAACCCCGACAGGGCCGAGCAGTACTTC.

DNA of the CDR3: TGTGCCAGCAGCTTAGATGTTGGGGAGAGCTCCTACGAGCAGTACTTC. Protein product: CASSLDVGESSYEQYF. The chain has TRBV7-8 and TRBJ2-7; the D gene is possibly TRBD2 (5 bases). Deletions cut 1 base from V and 0 bases from J, with 13 bases between. Germline assignment: CDR1 SGHVS and CDR2 FQNEAQ. The CDR3 contains 16 residues. The full variable domain, with the rest looked up from reference TRBV7-8 and TRBJ2-7, is GAGVSQSPRYKVAKRGQDVALRCDPISGHVSLFWYQQALGQGPEFLTYFQNEAQLDKSGLPSDRFFAERPEGSVSTLKIQRTQQEDSAVYLCASSLDVGESSYEQYFGPGTRLTVT.

The genes are TRBV7-2 and TRBJ1-1, with 7 positions matching TRBD1. This CDR3 comprises 18 residues. Germline CDR1 reads SGHTA; CDR2 reads FQGNSA. With 4 bases clipped from V and 4 bases from J, the junction kept 18 bases outside the gene matches. The CDR3 DNA sequence: TGTGCCAGCAGCTCCCGGTTGACAGGGATTGCCCGACGCACTGAAGCTTTCTTT. Encoded protein: CASSSRLTGIARRTEAFF.

The chain links TRBV6-2 or TRBV6-3 to TRBJ1-2; a weak D match, TRBD1 (6 bases). The length of the CDR3 is 14 residues. The ends were cut back, 2 bases at V and 4 bases at J, with 11 bases in the middle. Germline V gene data show CDR1 as MNHEY and CDR2 as SVGEGT. DNA for the CDR3: TGTGCCAGCAGTTACACCGGGACAATCTATGGCTACACCTTC. Residues: CASSYTGTIYGYTF.

This rearrangement joins TRBV5-1 to TRBJ2-7, with D perhaps TRBD2 (6 bases). The CDR3 loop spans 14 amino acids. V gave up 4 bases and J gave up 0 bases, with 11 bases separating them. Germline values: CDR1 SGHRS, CDR2 YFSETQ. The CDR3 reads CASSPGASSYEQYF. The CDR3 DNA reads TGCGCCAGCAGCCCGGGAGCGAGCTCCTACGAGCAGTACTTC. Variable domain in full (rest from reference TRBV5-1 and TRBJ2-7): KAGVTQTPRYLIKTRGQQVTLSCSPISGHRSVSWYQQTPGQGLQFLFEYFSETQRNKGNFPGRFSGRQFSNSRSEMNVSTLELGDSALYLCASSPGASSYEQYFGPGTRLTVT.

V is TRBV27 and J is TRBJ1-5; 7 positions agree with TRBD1. From germline, CDR1 is MNHEY and CDR2 SMNVEV (reference sequence). The CDR3 is made up of 15 amino acids. V gave up 5 bases and J gave up 5 bases; unmatched junction bases: 9. CDR3 amino acids: CASSPYSGGHQPQHF. CDR3 DNA: TGTGCCAGCAGTCCTTACTCAGGGGGTCATCAGCCCCAGCATTTT.

A note on this clone: Within the sample, other DNA sequences also encode this same CDR3. This chain links TRBV20-1 with TRBJ1-1; TRBD1 might be the D (5 bases). The CDR3 is 14 residues long. V lost 3 bases to trimming and J lost 0 bases, with 11 bases between them. From germline, CDR1 is DFQATT and CDR2 SNEGSKA (reference sequence). The CDR3 is CSASWAGLNTEAFF. The CDR3 DNA follows: TGCAGTGCTAGTTGGGCAGGGCTGAACACTGAAGCTTTCTTT.

The V call is TRBV5-1, the J call TRBJ2-7, with D maybe TRBD1 (5 bases). This CDR3 comprises 15 residues. The germline V gene encodes CDR1 SGHRS and CDR2 YFSETQ. The V and J ends lost 0 bases and 2 bases respectively, with 12 bases between them. The CDR3 bases are TGCGCCAGCAGCTTGGAACCAGGGTCCCCCTACGAGCAGTACTTC. Encoded protein: CASSLEPGSPYEQYF.

This clone was seen a single time. The V call is TRBV3-1 (or the pseudogene TRBV3-2), the J call TRBJ2-1, with 8 bases lining up with TRBD2. V shed 2 bases, J shed 9 bases, and the junction held 9 bases outside the gene matches. Germline V gene sequence: CDR1 LGHDT, CDR2 YNNKEL (reference sequence). This CDR3 is built from 15 residues. In DNA form, the CDR3 reads TGTGCCAGCAGCCAACAGACCGGGACTAGAGGTGAGCAGTTCTTC. Translating it yields CASSQQTGTRGEQFF.

In DNA, the CDR3 is TGTGCCAGCAGACACAGGGGATTAGACCATGGCTACACCTTC. This sequence encodes CASRHRGLDHGYTF. The chain has TRBV27 and TRBJ1-2; 7 bases agree with TRBD1. There are 14 residues in the CDR3. The V gene end was trimmed by 6 bases and the J gene end by 6 bases; junction bases not matched to a gene: 10. Germline loops: CDR1 MNHEY, CDR2 SMNVEV (reference sequence).